This record concerns one TCR beta chain sequence. Its antigen is not known. Possible read error: a much larger clone is one base away. The sample comes from a study of breast tumors, draining lymph nodes, adjacent tissues. Study-wide results and caveats: Tumor TCR diversity was below lymph nodes but above nontumor tissue.

TCRdb passed the multiplex PCR reads through MiXCR, listing each CDR3 protein once. The table records 190,000 or so distinct CDR3 sequences, approximately 33% of them present only once. Axillary draining lymph nodes of breast cancer patients supplied the node samples. The CDR3 sequence is 13 residues long. What was sequenced was axillary lymph node tissue. The sequence derives from a female donor with breast cancer. Some clones in this sample may be carry-over from other donors' samples. V is TRBV12-3 or TRBV12-4 and J is TRBJ1-5, with a tentative D call TRBD1 (6 bases). The CDR3: CAGSQGSEQPQHF. The CDR3 DNA reads as TGTGCCGGCAGCCAGGGGAGTGAGCAGCCCCAGCATTTT.